This paragraph covers one T cell receptor beta chain sequence. The source of the sample is a study of neoadjuvant anti-PD-1 for oral cavity cancer. The CDR3 contains 16 residues. Germline V gives CDR1 LNHDA, CDR2 SQIVND (reference sequence). V was pared by 7 bases and J by 4 bases, with 8 bases of the junction left unmatched. Only in-frame clones appear in the TCRdb table, and some are missing; sequencing was by immunoSEQ multiplex PCR. Of tens of thousands of clones listed, 65% to 85% are singletons. The TCR sequence derives from a person between 40 and 85 years old with oral cavity squamous cell carcinoma. This chain connects TRBV19 to TRBJ2-2; the match to TRBD2 covers 11 bases. The sample in question was PBMCs, obtained before nivolumab (anti-PD-1) treatment. CDR3 sequence reads: CASKVAGGRSTGELFF. The CDR3 DNA reads TGTGCCAGTAAGGTAGCGGGAGGGCGAAGCACCGGGGAGCTGTTTTTT.